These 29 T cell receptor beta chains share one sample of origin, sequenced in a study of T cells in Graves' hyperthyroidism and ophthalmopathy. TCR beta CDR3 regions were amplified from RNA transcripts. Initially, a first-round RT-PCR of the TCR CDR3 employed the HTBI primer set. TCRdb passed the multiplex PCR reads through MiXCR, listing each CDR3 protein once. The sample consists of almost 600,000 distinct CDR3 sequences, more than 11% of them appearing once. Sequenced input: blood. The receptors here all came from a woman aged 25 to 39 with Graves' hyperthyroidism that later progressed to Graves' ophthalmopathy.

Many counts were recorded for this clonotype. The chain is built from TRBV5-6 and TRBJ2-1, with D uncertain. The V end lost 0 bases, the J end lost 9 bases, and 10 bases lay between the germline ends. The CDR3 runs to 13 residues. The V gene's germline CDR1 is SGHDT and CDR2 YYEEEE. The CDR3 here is CASSLEVVGEQFF. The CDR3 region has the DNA TGTGCCAGCAGCTTGGAAGTTGTGGGTGAGCAGTTCTTC.

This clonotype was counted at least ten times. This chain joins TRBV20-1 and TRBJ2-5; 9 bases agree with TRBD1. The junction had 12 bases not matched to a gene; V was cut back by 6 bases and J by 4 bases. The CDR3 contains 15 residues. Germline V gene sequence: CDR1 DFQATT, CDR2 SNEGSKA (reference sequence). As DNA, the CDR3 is TGCAGTGCCCATGGGCGGGACAGGGCAGGAGAGACCCAGTACTTC. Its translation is CSAHGRDRAGETQYF.

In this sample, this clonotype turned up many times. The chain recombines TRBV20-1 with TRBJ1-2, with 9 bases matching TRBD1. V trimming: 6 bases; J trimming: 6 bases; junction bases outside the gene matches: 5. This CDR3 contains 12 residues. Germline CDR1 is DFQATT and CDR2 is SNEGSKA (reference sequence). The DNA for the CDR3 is TGCAGTGCAGATTGGACAGGGGATGGCTACACCTTC. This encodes CSADWTGDGYTF.

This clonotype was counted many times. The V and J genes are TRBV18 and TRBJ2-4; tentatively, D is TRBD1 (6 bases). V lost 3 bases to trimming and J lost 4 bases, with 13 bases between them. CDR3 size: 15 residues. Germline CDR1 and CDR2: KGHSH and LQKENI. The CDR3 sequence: CASSPTGAPKNIQYF. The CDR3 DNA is TGTGCCAGCTCACCGACAGGCGCACCAAAAAACATTCAGTACTTC.

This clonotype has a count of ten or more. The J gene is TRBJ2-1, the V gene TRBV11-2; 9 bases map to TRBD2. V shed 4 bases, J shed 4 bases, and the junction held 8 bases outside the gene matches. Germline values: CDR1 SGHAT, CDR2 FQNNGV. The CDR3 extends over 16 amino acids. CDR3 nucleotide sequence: TGTGCCAGCAGCTCCCTAGCGGGACCGCTGTACAATGAGCAGTTCTTC. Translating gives CASSSLAGPLYNEQFF.

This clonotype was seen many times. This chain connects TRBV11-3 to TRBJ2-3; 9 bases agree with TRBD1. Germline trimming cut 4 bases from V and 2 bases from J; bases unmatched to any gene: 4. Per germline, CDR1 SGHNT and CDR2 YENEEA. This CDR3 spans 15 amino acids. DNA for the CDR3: TGTGCCAGCAGCTCCCGGGACAGGGACACAGATACGCAGTATTTT. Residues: CASSSRDRDTDTQYF. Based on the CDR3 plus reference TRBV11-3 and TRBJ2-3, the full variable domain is EAGVVQSPRYKIIEKKQPVAFWCNPISGHNTLYWYLQNLGQGPELLIRYENEEAVDDSQLPKDRFSAERLKGVDSTLKIQPAELGDSAVYLCASSSRDRDTDTQYFGPGTRLTVL.

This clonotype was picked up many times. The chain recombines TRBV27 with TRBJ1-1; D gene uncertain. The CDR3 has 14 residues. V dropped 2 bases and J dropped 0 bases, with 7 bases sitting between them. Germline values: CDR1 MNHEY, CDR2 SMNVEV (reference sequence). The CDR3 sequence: CASSLQYMNTEAFF. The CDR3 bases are TGTGCCAGCAGTTTACAGTACATGAACACTGAAGCTTTCTTT.

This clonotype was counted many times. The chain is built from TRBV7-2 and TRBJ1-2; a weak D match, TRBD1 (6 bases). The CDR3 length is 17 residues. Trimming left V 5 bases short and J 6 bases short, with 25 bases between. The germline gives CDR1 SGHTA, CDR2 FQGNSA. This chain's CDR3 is CASSHLSQGGPPDGYTF. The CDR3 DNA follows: TGTGCCAGCAGCCACCTTTCACAGGGTGGGCCTCCCGATGGCTACACCTTC. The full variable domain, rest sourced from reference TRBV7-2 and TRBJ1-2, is GAGVSQSPSNKVTEKGKDVELRCDPISGHTALYWYRQSLGQGLEFLIYFQGNSAPDKSGLPSDRFSAERTGGSVSTLTIQRTQQEDSAVYLCASSHLSQGGPPDGYTFGSGTRLTVV.

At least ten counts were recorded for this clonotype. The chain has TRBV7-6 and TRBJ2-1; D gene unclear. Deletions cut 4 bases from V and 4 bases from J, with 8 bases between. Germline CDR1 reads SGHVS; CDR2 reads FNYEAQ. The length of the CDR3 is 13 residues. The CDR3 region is CASSYSLYNEQFF. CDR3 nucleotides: TGTGCCAGCAGCTACTCGCTTTACAATGAGCAGTTCTTC.

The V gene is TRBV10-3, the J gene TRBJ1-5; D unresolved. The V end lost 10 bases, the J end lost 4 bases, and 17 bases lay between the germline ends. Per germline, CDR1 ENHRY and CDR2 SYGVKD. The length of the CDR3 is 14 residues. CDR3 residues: CATGRREPNQPQHF. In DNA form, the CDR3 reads TGTGCCACCGGACGGAGGGAGCCGAATCAGCCCCAGCATTTT.

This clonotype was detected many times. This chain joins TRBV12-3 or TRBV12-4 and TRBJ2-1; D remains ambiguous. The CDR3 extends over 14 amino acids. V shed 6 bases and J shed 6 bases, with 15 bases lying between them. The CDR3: CASSAVPTTNEQFF. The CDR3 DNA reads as TGTGCCAGCAGCGCGGTACCAACGACCAATGAGCAGTTCTTC.

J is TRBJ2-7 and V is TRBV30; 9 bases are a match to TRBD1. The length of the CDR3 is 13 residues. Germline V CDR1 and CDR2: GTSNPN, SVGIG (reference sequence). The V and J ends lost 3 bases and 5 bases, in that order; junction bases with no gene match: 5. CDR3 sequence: CAWRSQGAHEQYF. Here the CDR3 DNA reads TGTGCCTGGAGATCACAGGGGGCCCACGAGCAGTACTTC.

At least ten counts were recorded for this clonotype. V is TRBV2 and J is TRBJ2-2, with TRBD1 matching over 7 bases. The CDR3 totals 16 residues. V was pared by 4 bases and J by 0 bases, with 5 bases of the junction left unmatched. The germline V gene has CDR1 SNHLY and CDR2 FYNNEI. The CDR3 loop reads CASSATGVSNTGELFF. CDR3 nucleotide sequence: TGTGCCAGCAGTGCCACAGGGGTCTCGAACACCGGGGAGCTGTTTTTT. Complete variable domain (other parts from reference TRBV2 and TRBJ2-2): EPEVTQTPSHQVTQMGQEVILRCVPISNHLYFYWYRQILGQKVEFLVSFYNNEISEKSEIFDDQFSVERPDGSNFTLKIRSTKLEDSAMYFCASSATGVSNTGELFFGEGSRLTVL.

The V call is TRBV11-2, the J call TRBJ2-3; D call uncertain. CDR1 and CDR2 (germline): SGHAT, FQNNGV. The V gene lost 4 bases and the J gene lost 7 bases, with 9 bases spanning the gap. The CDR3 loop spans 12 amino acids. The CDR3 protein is CASSWALNTQYF. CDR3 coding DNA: TGTGCCAGCAGCTGGGCGCTTAATACGCAGTATTTT.

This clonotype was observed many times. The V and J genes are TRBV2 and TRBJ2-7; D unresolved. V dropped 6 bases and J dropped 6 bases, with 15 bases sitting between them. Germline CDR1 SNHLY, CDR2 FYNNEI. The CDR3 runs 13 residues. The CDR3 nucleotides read TGTGCCAGCAGCAACATTCCTTTTGCCGAGCAGTACTTC. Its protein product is CASSNIPFAEQYF.

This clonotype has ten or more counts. The CDR3 sequence is CSASQGYGTEAFF. CDR3 DNA sequence: TGCAGCGCCTCTCAGGGTTACGGCACTGAAGCTTTCTTT. This chain joins TRBV29-1 and TRBJ1-1, with D possibly being TRBD1 (5 bases). Between the trimmed V and J ends, which lost 7 bases and 4 bases, there was a span of 16 bases. The CDR3 spans 13 residues. CDR1 is SQVTM and CDR2 is ANQGSEA in the germline V gene.

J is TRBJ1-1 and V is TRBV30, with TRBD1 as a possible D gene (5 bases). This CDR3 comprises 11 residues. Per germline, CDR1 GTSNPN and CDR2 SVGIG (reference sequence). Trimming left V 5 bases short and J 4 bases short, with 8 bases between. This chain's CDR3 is CAWAGGTEAFF. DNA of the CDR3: TGTGCCTGGGCCGGGGGCACTGAAGCTTTCTTT.

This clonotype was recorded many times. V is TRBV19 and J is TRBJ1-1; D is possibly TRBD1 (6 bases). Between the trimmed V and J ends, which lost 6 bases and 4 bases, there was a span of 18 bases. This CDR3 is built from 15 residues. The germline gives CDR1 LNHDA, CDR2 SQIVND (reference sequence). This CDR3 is CASSQRGFLGTEAFF. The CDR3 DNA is TGTGCCAGTAGCCAGAGGGGGTTTCTAGGCACTGAAGCTTTCTTT.

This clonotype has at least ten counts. CDR3 sequence: CASRKDRGTDTQYF. CDR3 DNA: TGTGCCAGCAGGAAGGACAGGGGCACAGATACGCAGTATTTT. The rearrangement uses TRBV2 and TRBJ2-3; 8 nucleotides line up with TRBD1. There are 14 residues in the CDR3. Germline CDR1 and CDR2: SNHLY and FYNNEI. The J segment lost 1 base and the V segment lost 6 bases, leaving 3 bases of the junction unmatched.

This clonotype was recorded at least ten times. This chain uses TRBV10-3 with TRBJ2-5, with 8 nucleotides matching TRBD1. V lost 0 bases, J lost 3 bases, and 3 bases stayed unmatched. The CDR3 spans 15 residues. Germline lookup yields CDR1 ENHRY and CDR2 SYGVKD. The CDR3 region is CAISESGQGEETQYF. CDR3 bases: TGTGCCATCAGTGAGTCAGGACAGGGAGAAGAGACCCAGTACTTC.

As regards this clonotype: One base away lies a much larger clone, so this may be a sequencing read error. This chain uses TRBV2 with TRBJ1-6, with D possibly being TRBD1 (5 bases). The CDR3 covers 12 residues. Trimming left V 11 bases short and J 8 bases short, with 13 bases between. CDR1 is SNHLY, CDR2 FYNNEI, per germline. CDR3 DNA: TGTGCCGTCGGGGCCCTGGATTCACCCCTCCACTTT. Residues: CAVGALDSPLHF.

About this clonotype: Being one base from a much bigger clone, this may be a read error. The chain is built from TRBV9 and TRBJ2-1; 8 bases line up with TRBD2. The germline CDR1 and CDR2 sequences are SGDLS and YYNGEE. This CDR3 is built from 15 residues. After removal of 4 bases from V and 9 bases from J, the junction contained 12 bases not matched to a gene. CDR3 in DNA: TGTGCCAGCAGCCAATCCGGGACTAGACGGACTGAGCAGTTCTTC. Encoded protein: CASSQSGTRRTEQFF.

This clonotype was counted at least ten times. This CDR3 reads CASSEASRGGRPGSETQYF. The DNA of the CDR3 is TGTGCCAGCAGTGAGGCCTCTCGTGGCGGCCGTCCAGGAAGCGAGACCCAGTACTTC. The V and J genes are TRBV2 and TRBJ2-5; no clear D gene. Germline CDR1 and CDR2: SNHLY and FYNNEI. The CDR3 is 19 amino acids. Trimming cost V 3 bases and J 5 bases, with 28 bases left between them. The full variable domain, with the rest looked up from reference TRBV2 and TRBJ2-5, is EPEVTQTPSHQVTQMGQEVILRCVPISNHLYFYWYRQILGQKVEFLVSFYNNEISEKSEIFDDQFSVERPDGSNFTLKIRSTKLEDSAMYFCASSEASRGGRPGSETQYFGPGTRLLVL.

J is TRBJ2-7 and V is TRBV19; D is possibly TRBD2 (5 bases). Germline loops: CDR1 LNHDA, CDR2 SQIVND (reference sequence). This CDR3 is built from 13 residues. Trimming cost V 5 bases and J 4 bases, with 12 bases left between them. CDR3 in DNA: TGTGCCAGTAGTCCAAGAGGGTTATACGAGCAGTACTTC. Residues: CASSPRGLYEQYF.

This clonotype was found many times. The CDR3 sequence is CASSVSGTADTQYF. The DNA for the CDR3 is TGTGCCAGCAGCGTTAGCGGGACCGCAGATACGCAGTATTTT. The genes are TRBV7-6 and TRBJ2-3, with 8 bases identical to TRBD2. CDR1 is SGHVS and CDR2 is FNYEAQ in the germline V gene. The V and J ends lost 5 bases and 4 bases, in that order; junction bases with no gene match: 5. There are 14 residues in the CDR3.

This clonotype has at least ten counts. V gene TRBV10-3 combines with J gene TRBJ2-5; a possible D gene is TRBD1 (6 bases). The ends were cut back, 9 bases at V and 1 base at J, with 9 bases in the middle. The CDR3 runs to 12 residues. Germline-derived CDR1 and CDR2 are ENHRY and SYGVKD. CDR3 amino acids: CAIGTSQETQYF. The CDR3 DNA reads TGTGCCATAGGGACATCCCAAGAGACCCAGTACTTC.

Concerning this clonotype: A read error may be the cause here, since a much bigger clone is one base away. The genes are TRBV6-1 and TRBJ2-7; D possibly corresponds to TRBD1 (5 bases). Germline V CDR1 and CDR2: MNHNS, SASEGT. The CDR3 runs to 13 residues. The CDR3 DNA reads TGTGCCAGCAATGAAGGGGCGCCTAACGAGCAGTACTTC. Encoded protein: CASNEGAPNEQYF.

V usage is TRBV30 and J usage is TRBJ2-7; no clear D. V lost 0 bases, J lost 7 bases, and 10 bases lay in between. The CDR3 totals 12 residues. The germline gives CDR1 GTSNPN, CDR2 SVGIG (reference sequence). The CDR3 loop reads CAWSVRGFEQYF. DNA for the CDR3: TGTGCCTGGAGTGTACGTGGATTTGAGCAGTACTTC.

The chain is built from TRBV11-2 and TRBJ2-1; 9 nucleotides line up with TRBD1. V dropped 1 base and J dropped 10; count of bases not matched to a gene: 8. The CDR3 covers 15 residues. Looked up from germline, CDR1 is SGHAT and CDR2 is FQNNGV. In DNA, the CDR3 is TGTGCCAGCAGCTTAGTTGTGGGAGGACAGGGGGAGCAGTTCTTC. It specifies CASSLVVGGQGEQFF.